Listed below are T cell receptor beta chains from one sample, sequenced in a study of radiation and T cells in renal cell carcinoma. Only in-frame clones appear in the TCRdb table, and some are missing; sequencing was by immunoSEQ multiplex PCR. The data contain 100,000 to 150,000 clones, roughly four fifths of them seen just once; the ten biggest clones take up about 5.3%. This specimen was blood, taken from a patient whose treatment included radiotherapy and nephrectomy. These receptors were collected from a man aged 50-59 years with renal cell carcinoma. The CDR3 runs from the conserved cysteine through the conserved F or W. Fields, in order: D gene, J gene, V gene, clone size, CDR3 protein, CDR3 DNA. D genes are given only for firm matches. Not every row has a clone size; where given, it reads once, few, many or a size class.

d_call: TRBD1; j_call: TRBJ2-5; v_call: TRBV10-1; clone_size: .; cdr3_aa: CASSSTGEETQYF; cdr3_nt: TGCGCCAGCAGCTCGACAGGGGAAGAGACCCAGTACTTC
d_call: TRBD2; j_call: TRBJ2-1; v_call: TRBV9; clone_size: few; cdr3_aa: CASSVLAGVNEQFF; cdr3_nt: TGTGCCAGCAGCGTACTAGCGGGGGTAAATGAGCAGTTCTTC
d_call: TRBD1; j_call: TRBJ1-4; v_call: TRBV12-5; clone_size: .; cdr3_aa: CASGLVPTGVTNEKLFF; cdr3_nt: TGTGCTAGTGGTTTGGTCCCAACAGGGGTAACTAATGAAAAACTGTTTTTT
d_call: TRBD2; j_call: TRBJ2-5; v_call: TRBV10-3; clone_size: .; cdr3_aa: CAISGAGPLGETQYF; cdr3_nt: TGTGCCATCAGTGGAGCGGGACCACTGGGGGAGACCCAGTACTTC
d_call: TRBD2; j_call: TRBJ2-7; v_call: TRBV5-1; clone_size: .; cdr3_aa: CASSFSGGPSYEQYF; cdr3_nt: TGCGCCAGCAGCTTTAGCGGGGGGCCCTCCTACGAGCAGTACTTC
d_call: .; j_call: TRBJ1-1; v_call: TRBV27; clone_size: few; cdr3_aa: CASSFNPNTEAFF; cdr3_nt: TGTGCCAGCAGTTTTAATCCGAACACTGAAGCTTTCTTT
d_call: .; j_call: TRBJ1-4; v_call: TRBV11-2; clone_size: .; cdr3_aa: CASSGIREKLFF; cdr3_nt: TGTGCCAGCTCCGGGATTCGCGAAAAACTGTTTTTT
d_call: .; j_call: TRBJ2-5; v_call: TRBV10-3; clone_size: .; cdr3_aa: CAIREDQETQYF; cdr3_nt: TGTGCCATCAGGGAGGACCAAGAGACCCAGTACTTC
d_call: .; j_call: TRBJ1-4; v_call: TRBV6-6; clone_size: .; cdr3_aa: CASSDSTNEKLFF; cdr3_nt: TGTGCCAGCTCAGATTCAACTAATGAAAAACTGTTTTTT
d_call: .; j_call: TRBJ2-3; v_call: TRBV9; clone_size: .; cdr3_aa: CASSVGGTDTQYF; cdr3_nt: TGTGCCAGCAGCGTAGGCGGGACAGATACGCAGTATTTT
d_call: TRBD2; j_call: TRBJ2-3; v_call: TRBV7-2; clone_size: once; cdr3_aa: CASSYYGGATDTQYF; cdr3_nt: TGTGCCAGCAGCTACTACGGGGGGGCGACAGATACGCAGTATTTT
d_call: TRBD1; j_call: TRBJ1-2; v_call: TRBV5-1; clone_size: .; cdr3_aa: CASSYDRGNGYTF; cdr3_nt: TGCGCCAGCAGCTATGACAGGGGGAATGGCTACACCTTC
d_call: .; j_call: TRBJ2-1; v_call: TRBV30; clone_size: .; cdr3_aa: CAWSPQFGAEQFF; cdr3_nt: TGTGCCTGGAGTCCTCAATTCGGGGCTGAGCAGTTCTTC
d_call: .; j_call: TRBJ1-5; v_call: TRBV6-1; clone_size: .; cdr3_aa: CASNERYNQPQHF; cdr3_nt: TGTGCCAGCAACGAACGGTATAATCAGCCCCAGCATTTT
d_call: TRBD1; j_call: TRBJ2-7; v_call: TRBV13; clone_size: .; cdr3_aa: CASSSGDSTYEQYF; cdr3_nt: TGTGCCAGCAGCTCAGGGGACAGTACCTACGAGCAGTACTTC
d_call: .; j_call: TRBJ2-7; v_call: TRBV11-2; clone_size: .; cdr3_aa: CASSLAQSGYSITYEQYF; cdr3_nt: TGTGCCAGCAGCTTAGCCCAATCCGGCTACTCTATTACCTACGAGCAGTACTTC
d_call: .; j_call: TRBJ1-2; v_call: TRBV10-3; clone_size: .; cdr3_aa: CAISVGGNYGYTF; cdr3_nt: TGTGCCATCAGTGTTGGGGGAAACTATGGCTACACCTTC
d_call: .; j_call: TRBJ1-2; v_call: TRBV11-2; clone_size: .; cdr3_aa: CASSPITGPTINYGYTF; cdr3_nt: TGTGCCAGCAGCCCGATTACGGGACCTACCATCAACTATGGCTACACCTTC
d_call: .; j_call: TRBJ2-3; v_call: TRBV7-9; clone_size: .; cdr3_aa: CASSLNPWGTQTDTQYF; cdr3_nt: TGTGCCAGCAGCTTAAATCCCTGGGGGACACAAACAGATACGCAGTATTTT
d_call: .; j_call: TRBJ1-2; v_call: TRBV7-2; clone_size: .; cdr3_aa: CASSFWGDGYTF; cdr3_nt: TGTGCCAGCAGCTTCTGGGGAGATGGCTACACCTTC
d_call: .; j_call: TRBJ2-5; v_call: TRBV6-5; clone_size: .; cdr3_aa: CASRAPGTGETQYF; cdr3_nt: TGTGCCAGCCGGGCCCCGGGGACGGGCGAGACCCAGTACTTC
d_call: .; j_call: TRBJ1-4; v_call: TRBV28; clone_size: .; cdr3_aa: CASSLRQEKLFF; cdr3_nt: TGTGCCAGCAGTTTACGTCAAGAAAAACTGTTTTTT
d_call: .; j_call: TRBJ2-2; v_call: TRBV5-4; clone_size: .; cdr3_aa: CASSLVYGELFF; cdr3_nt: TGTGCCAGCAGCTTGGTTTACGGGGAGCTGTTTTTT
d_call: .; j_call: TRBJ1-6; v_call: TRBV7-2; clone_size: .; cdr3_aa: CASSLEGHPLHF; cdr3_nt: TGTGCCAGCAGCTTAGAGGGTCACCCCCTCCACTTT
d_call: .; j_call: TRBJ1-1; v_call: TRBV2; clone_size: .; cdr3_aa: CASSVQGNTEAFF; cdr3_nt: TGTGCCAGCAGTGTCCAGGGGAACACTGAAGCTTTCTTT
d_call: TRBD2; j_call: TRBJ2-1; v_call: TRBV13; clone_size: .; cdr3_aa: CASSLSGRGEFEQFF; cdr3_nt: TGTGCCAGCAGCCTTAGCGGGAGAGGGGAATTTGAGCAGTTCTTC
d_call: .; j_call: TRBJ2-5; v_call: TRBV19; clone_size: .; cdr3_aa: CASSITGVGETQYF; cdr3_nt: TGTGCCAGTAGTATAACAGGAGTAGGAGAGACCCAGTACTTC
d_call: .; j_call: TRBJ1-3; v_call: TRBV10-3; clone_size: .; cdr3_aa: CAISAGHSGNTIYF; cdr3_nt: TGTGCCATCAGTGCAGGGCACTCTGGAAACACCATATATTTT
d_call: .; j_call: TRBJ2-7; v_call: TRBV29-1; clone_size: .; cdr3_aa: CSVLLMTETMQYF; cdr3_nt: TGCAGCGTCCTACTTATGACAGAGACAATGCAGTACTTC
d_call: TRBD1; j_call: TRBJ1-3; v_call: TRBV5-1; clone_size: once; cdr3_aa: CASRPDREGGNTIYF; cdr3_nt: TGCGCCAGCAGACCAGACAGGGAAGGAGGAAACACCATATATTTT
d_call: .; j_call: TRBJ2-3; v_call: TRBV18; clone_size: .; cdr3_aa: CASSPPVNTDTQYF; cdr3_nt: TGTGCCAGCTCACCACCGGTGAACACAGATACGCAGTATTTT
d_call: TRBD1; j_call: TRBJ2-7; v_call: TRBV2; clone_size: .; cdr3_aa: CASRWDRGSSYEQYF; cdr3_nt: TGTGCCAGCCGGTGGGACAGGGGATCGTCCTACGAGCAGTACTTC
d_call: TRBD1; j_call: TRBJ1-2; v_call: TRBV4-2; clone_size: .; cdr3_aa: CASSPPGQGFNGYTF; cdr3_nt: TGTGCCAGCAGCCCTCCGGGACAGGGGTTTAATGGCTACACCTTC
d_call: .; j_call: TRBJ2-7; v_call: TRBV7-9; clone_size: .; cdr3_aa: CASSTTLGGTYEQYF; cdr3_nt: TGTGCCAGCAGTACGACCCTGGGGGGTACTTACGAGCAGTACTTC